The present TCR beta chain was sequenced within a study of blood T cells in healthy people across ages. Background on the study: Through template switching, about one barcoded beta molecule was captured per two T cells, as measured in model experiments.

Study-level findings and limits: Roughly linearly, TCR beta diversity per million T cells fell as age increased. Underestimates were what the diversity estimates from one million T cells were considered to be.

A second about 6 to 11 cycle PCR used barcoded and J-beta primers. TCRdb redid the calling of the 5' RACE reads with MiXCR, one entry per CDR3 protein. This sample has around 2 million distinct CDR3 sequences; around 42% occur once, and the top ten carry 23%. Trimming took 4 bases from V and 5 from J, leaving 17 bases between them. Germline lookup yields CDR1 LNHNV and CDR2 YYDKDF (reference sequence). The CDR3 has 15 residues. The total RNA that was extracted per sample amounted to at least 5 micrograms. Turning to this clonotype: Its specificity is not known.

The chain uses TRBV15 and TRBJ1-2; TRBD1 might be the D (6 bases). The source is a human donor in good health. The sample taken for sequencing was blood. The CDR3 here is CATSTGSQGIYGYTF. In nucleotides, the CDR3 is TGTGCCACCAGCACGGGAAGCCAGGGGATTTATGGCTACACCTTC.